This section outlines one T cell receptor (beta chain) sequence together with its context. CDR3 length: 17 amino acids. The data are from a study of blood T cell repertoires in COVID-19. On the study more broadly: Samples came from the United States, Italy and Spain, spanning acute and convalescent COVID-19.

Using immunoSEQ multiplex PCR, the repertoire was profiled, and TCRdb retains in-frame clones only, with some absent. The sample includes tens of thousands of clones, about nine tenths of them seen just once. J is TRBJ2-7 and V is TRBV21-1; the D call TRBD1 from the table was never checked on the DNA. TRBV21-1 is a pseudogene locus. Sequenced material: peripheral blood. The receptor's source is a woman in her forties or fifties with acute or convalescent COVID-19. Written as DNA, the CDR3 is TGTGCCAGCAGCTTCCGGGACAGGTCTTGGCGGTCGTACGAGCAGTACTTC. This gives the protein CASSFRDRSWRSYEQYF.